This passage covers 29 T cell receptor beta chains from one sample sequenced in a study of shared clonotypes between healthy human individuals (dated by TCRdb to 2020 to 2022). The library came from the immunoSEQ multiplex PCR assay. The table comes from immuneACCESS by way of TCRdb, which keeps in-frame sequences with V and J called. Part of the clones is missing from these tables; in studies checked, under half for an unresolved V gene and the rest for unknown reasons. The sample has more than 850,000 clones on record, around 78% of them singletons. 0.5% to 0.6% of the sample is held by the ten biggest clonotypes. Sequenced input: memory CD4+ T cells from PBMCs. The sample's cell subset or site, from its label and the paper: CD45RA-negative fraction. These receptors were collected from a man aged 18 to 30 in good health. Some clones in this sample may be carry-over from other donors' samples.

The CDR3 loop is CASSVREDYEQYF. The CDR3 DNA reads TGTGCCAGCAGTGTGAGGGAGGACTACGAGCAGTACTTC. The chain combines TRBV2 with TRBJ2-7; tentatively, D is TRBD2 (6 bases). Germline V gene lookup returns CDR1 SNHLY and CDR2 FYNNEI. The CDR3 runs to 13 residues. V dropped 4 bases and J dropped 3 bases, with 10 bases sitting between them.

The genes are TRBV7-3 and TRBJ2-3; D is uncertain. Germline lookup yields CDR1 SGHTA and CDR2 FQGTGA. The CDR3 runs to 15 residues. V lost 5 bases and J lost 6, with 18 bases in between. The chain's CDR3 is CASSPHPGTADTQYF. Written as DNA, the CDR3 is TGTGCCAGCAGCCCCCACCCCGGTACGGCGGATACGCAGTATTTT.

CDR3 residues: CASSGGRVSTDTQYF. In nucleotides, the CDR3 is TGTGCCAGCAGCGGAGGGCGGGTGAGCACAGATACGCAGTATTTT. The chain joins TRBV9 to TRBJ2-3; possible D gene TRBD2, 5 bases. The germline V gene encodes CDR1 SGDLS and CDR2 YYNGEE. The CDR3 sequence is 15 residues long. V shed 3 bases and J shed 0 bases, with 11 bases lying between them. The whole variable domain, remainder taken from reference TRBV9 and TRBJ2-3, is DSGVTQTPKHLITATGQRVTLRCSPRSGDLSVYWYQQSLDQGLQFLIQYYNGEERAKGNILERFSAQQFPDLHSELNLSSLELGDSALYFCASSGGRVSTDTQYFGPGTRLTVL.

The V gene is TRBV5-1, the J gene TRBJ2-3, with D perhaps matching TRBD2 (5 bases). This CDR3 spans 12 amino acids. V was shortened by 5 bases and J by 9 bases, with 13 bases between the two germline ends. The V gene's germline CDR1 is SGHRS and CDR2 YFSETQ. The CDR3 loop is CASRPYGETQYF. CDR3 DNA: TGCGCCAGCAGACCTTACGGGGAGACGCAGTATTTT.

DNA for the CDR3: TGTGCCAGCAGTTTAGCAGGGGATAATATCTATGGCTACACCTTC. Translating gives CASSLAGDNIYGYTF. This rearrangement joins TRBV27 to TRBJ1-2; D might be TRBD1 (6 bases). The CDR3 length is 15 residues. The V and J ends lost 2 bases and 4 bases respectively, with 14 bases between them. Germline V gene lookup returns CDR1 MNHEY and CDR2 SMNVEV (reference sequence).

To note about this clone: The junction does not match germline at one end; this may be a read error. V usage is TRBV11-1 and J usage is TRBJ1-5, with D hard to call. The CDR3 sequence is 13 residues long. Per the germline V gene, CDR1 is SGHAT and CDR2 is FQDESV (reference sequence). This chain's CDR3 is CASSPRSDQPQHF. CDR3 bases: TGTGCCAGCAGCCCCCGTAGCGATCAGCCCCAGCATTTT.

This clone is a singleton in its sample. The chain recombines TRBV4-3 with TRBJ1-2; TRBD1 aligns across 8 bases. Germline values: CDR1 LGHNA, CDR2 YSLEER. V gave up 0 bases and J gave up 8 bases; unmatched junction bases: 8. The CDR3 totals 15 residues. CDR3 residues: CASSQDFGTGKGYTF. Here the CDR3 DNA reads TGCGCCAGCAGCCAAGATTTCGGGACAGGAAAGGGCTACACCTTC.

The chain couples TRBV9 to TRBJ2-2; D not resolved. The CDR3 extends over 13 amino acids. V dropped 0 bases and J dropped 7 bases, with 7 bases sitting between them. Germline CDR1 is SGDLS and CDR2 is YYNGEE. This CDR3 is CASSVDGDGELFF. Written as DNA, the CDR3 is TGTGCCAGCAGCGTAGATGGGGACGGGGAGCTGTTTTTT.

CDR3: CASNRVTSGNTIYF. CDR3 coding DNA: TGTGCCAGCAATAGGGTGACCTCTGGAAACACCATATATTTT. The chain carries TRBV2 and TRBJ1-3; D ambiguous. The CDR3 totals 14 residues. With 7 bases removed from V and 0 bases from J, the gap between germline ends came to 10 bases. CDR1 is SNHLY, CDR2 FYNNEI, per germline.

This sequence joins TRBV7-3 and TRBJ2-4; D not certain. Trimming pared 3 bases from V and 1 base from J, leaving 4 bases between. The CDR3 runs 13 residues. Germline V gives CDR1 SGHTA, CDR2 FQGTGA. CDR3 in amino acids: CASSFSAKNIQYF. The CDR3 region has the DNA TGTGCCAGCAGCTTCAGTGCCAAAAACATTCAGTACTTC.

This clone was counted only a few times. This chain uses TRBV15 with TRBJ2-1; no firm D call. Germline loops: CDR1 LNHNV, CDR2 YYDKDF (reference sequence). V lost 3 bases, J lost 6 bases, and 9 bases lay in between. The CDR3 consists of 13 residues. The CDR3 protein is CATSRPAVNEQFF. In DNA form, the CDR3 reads TGTGCCACCAGCAGGCCAGCAGTCAATGAGCAGTTCTTC. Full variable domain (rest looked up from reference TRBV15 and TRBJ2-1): DAMVIQNPRYQVTQFGKPVTLSCSQTLNHNVMYWYQQKSSQAPKLLFHYYDKDFNNEADTPDNFQSRRPNTSFCFLDIRSPGLGDTAMYLCATSRPAVNEQFFGPGTRLTVL.

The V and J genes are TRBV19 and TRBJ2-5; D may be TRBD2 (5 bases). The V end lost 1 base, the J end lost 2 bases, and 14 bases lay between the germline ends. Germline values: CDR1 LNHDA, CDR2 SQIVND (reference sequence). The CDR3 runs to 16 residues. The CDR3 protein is CASSIGRGLGQETQYF. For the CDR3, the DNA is TGTGCCAGTAGTATAGGACGAGGGTTAGGGCAAGAGACCCAGTACTTC.

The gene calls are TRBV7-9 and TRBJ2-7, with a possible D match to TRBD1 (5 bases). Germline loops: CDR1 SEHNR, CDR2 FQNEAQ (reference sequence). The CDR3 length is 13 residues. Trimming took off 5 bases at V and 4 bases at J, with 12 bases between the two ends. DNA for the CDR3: TGTGCCAGCAGCCCAGGGATCCCTTACGAGCAGTACTTC. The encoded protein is CASSPGIPYEQYF.

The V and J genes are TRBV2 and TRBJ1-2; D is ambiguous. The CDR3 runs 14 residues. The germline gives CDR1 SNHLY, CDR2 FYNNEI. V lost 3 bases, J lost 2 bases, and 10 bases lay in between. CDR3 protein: CASSDQPANYGYTF. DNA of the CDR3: TGTGCCAGCAGTGATCAGCCAGCCAACTATGGCTACACCTTC.

This CDR3 reads CASSSRDGGYNYGYTF. The DNA for the CDR3 is TGTGCCAGCAGCTCCCGGGACGGCGGATATAACTATGGCTACACCTTC. The chain has TRBV7-8 and TRBJ1-2; D is perhaps TRBD1 (5 bases). In germline, CDR1 is SGHVS, CDR2 FQNEAQ. The V end was cut by 4 bases, the J end by 1 base, with 16 bases between. The CDR3 extends over 16 amino acids.

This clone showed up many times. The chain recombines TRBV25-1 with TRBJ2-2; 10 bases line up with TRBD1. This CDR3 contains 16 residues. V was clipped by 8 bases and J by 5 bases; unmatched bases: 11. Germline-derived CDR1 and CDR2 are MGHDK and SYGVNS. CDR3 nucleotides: TGTGCCAGCGGAAGACAGGGGGCGCTAAATACCGGGGAGCTGTTTTTT. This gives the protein CASGRQGALNTGELFF.

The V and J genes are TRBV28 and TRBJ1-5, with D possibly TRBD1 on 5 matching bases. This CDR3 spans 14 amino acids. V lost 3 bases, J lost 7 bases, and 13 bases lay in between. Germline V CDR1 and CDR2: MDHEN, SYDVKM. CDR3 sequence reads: CASSFFQGLQPQHF. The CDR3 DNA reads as TGTGCCAGCAGTTTTTTCCAGGGACTACAGCCCCAGCATTTT.

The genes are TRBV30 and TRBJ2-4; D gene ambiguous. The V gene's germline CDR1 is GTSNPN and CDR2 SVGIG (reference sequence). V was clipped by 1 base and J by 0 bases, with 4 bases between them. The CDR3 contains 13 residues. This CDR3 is CAWSGLAKNIQYF. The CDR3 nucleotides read TGTGCCTGGAGTGGGTTAGCCAAAAACATTCAGTACTTC.

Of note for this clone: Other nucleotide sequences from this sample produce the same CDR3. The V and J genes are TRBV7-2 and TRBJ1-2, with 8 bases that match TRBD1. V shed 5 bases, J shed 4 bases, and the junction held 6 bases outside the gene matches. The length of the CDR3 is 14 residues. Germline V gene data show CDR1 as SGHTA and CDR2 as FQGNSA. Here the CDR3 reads CASSRGQGGYGYTF. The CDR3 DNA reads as TGTGCCAGCAGCCGAGGACAGGGAGGCTATGGCTACACCTTC. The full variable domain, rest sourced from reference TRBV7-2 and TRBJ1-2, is GAGVSQSPSNKVTEKGKDVELRCDPISGHTALYWYRQSLGQGLEFLIYFQGNSAPDKSGLPSDRFSAERTGGSVSTLTIQRTQQEDSAVYLCASSRGQGGYGYTFGSGTRLTVV.

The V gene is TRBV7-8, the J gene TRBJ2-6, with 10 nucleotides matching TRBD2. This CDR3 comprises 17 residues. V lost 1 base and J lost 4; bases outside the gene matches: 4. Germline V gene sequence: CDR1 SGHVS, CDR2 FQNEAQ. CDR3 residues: CASSLEGLAFGANVLTF. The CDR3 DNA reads TGTGCCAGCAGCTTAGAGGGACTAGCGTTCGGGGCCAACGTCCTGACTTTC.

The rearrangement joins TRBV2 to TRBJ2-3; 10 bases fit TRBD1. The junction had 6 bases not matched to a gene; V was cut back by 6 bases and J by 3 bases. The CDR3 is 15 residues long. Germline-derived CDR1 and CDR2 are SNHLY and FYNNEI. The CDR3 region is CASRGGDRGTDTQYF. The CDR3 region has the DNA TGTGCCAGCAGAGGAGGGGACAGGGGAACAGATACGCAGTATTTT.

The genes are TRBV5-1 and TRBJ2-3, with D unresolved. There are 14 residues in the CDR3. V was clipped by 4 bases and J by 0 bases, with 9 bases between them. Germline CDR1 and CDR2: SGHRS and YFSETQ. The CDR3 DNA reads TGCGCCAGCAGCACCGGGTCCAGCACAGATACGCAGTATTTT. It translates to CASSTGSSTDTQYF.

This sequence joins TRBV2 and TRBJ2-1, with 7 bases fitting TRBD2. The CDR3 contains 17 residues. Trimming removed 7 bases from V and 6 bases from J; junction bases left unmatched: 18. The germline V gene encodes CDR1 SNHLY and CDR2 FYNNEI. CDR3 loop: CASTPGLGTTKGNEQFF. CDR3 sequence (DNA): TGTGCCAGCACCCCTGGGTTAGGGACTACGAAGGGCAATGAGCAGTTCTTC.

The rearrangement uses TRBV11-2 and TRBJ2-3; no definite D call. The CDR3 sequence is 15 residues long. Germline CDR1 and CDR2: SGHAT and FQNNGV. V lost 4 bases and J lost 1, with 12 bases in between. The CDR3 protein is CASSSMGTRTDTQYF. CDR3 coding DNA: TGTGCCAGCAGCTCGATGGGAACTCGCACAGATACGCAGTATTTT.

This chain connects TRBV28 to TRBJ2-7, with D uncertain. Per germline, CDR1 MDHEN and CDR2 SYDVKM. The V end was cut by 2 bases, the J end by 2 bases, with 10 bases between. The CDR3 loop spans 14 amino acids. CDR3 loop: CASSLMGSTYEQYF. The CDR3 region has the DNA TGTGCCAGCAGTTTAATGGGATCAACCTACGAGCAGTACTTC.

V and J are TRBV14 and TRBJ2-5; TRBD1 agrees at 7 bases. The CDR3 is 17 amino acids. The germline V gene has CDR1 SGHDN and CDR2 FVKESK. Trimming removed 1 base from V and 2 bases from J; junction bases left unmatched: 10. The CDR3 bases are TGTGCCAGCAGCCAAGGGTGGGGACAGCGCTTACAAGAGACCCAGTACTTC. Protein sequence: CASSQGWGQRLQETQYF.

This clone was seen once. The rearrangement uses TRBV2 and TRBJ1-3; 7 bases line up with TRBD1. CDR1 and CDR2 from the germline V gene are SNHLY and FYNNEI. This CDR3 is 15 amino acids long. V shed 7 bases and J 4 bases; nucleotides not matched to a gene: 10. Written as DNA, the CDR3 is TGTGCCAGCACGGACAGGAGTCATCCCGGAAACACCATATATTTT. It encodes CASTDRSHPGNTIYF.

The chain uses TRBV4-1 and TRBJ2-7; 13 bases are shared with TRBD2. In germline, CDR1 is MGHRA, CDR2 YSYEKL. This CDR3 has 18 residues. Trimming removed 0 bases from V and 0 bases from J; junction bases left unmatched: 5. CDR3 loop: CASSQEGLAGLSSYEQYF. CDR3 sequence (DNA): TGCGCCAGCAGCCAAGAGGGACTAGCGGGACTTAGCTCCTACGAGCAGTACTTC.

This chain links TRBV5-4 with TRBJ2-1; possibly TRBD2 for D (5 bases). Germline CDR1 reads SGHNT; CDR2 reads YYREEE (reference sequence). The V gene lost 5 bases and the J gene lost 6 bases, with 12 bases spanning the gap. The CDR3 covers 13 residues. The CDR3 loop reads CASRGATTNEQFF. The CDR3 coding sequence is TGTGCCAGCAGGGGAGCTACCACCAATGAGCAGTTCTTC.